These 23 T cell receptor beta chains originate from one sample sequenced in a study of cytomegalovirus exposure and HLA in healthy donors (dated 2017 in TCRdb). The library was generated by the immunoSEQ multiplex PCR assay. The multiplex PCR relied on a mix of 60 forward primers for TCR Vbeta segments and 13 reverse primers for TCR Jbeta segments. TCRdb carries this immuneACCESS record with in-frame sequences only. Its versions omit some clonotypes, under half of them owing to an unresolved V gene in the studies checked, with the rest unexplained. Here the sample has 150,000 to 200,000 clones; about four fifths occur a single time. Around 14% of the sample lies in the top ten. Sequencing was done on a sample of PBMCs. These receptors came from a woman aged 30 to 39 in good health and CMV-seropositive.

CDR3 bases: TGTGCCAGCAGACAACTTACTGGAGTAGGGGAGCTGTTTTTT. Protein sequence: CASRQLTGVGELFF. The genes are TRBV2 and TRBJ2-2; no reliable D call. This CDR3 has 14 amino acids. CDR1 is SNHLY and CDR2 is FYNNEI in the germline V gene. The V gene lost 6 bases and the J gene lost 8 bases, with 16 bases spanning the gap.

CDR3 residues: CASSSTGTGNTIYF. The CDR3 nucleotides are TGTGCCAGCAGTTCCACCGGGACAGGAAACACCATATATTTT. The chain has TRBV27 and TRBJ1-3, with D maybe TRBD1 (6 bases). V was clipped by 4 bases and J by 4 bases, with 11 bases between them. The CDR3 has 14 residues. Germline V gene lookup returns CDR1 MNHEY and CDR2 SMNVEV (reference sequence).

J is TRBJ1-4 and V is TRBV5-1, with unresolved D. V shed 1 base and J shed 0 bases, with 10 bases lying between them. The CDR3 length is 16 residues. CDR1 is SGHRS and CDR2 is YFSETQ in the germline V gene. The CDR3 here is CASSLNPESTNEKLFF. CDR3 in DNA: TGCGCCAGCAGCTTGAATCCGGAGTCAACTAATGAAAAACTGTTTTTT.

In its sample, this clone was seen a few times. The chain employs TRBV2 and TRBJ2-2, with 8 positions matching TRBD2. Germline CDR1 SNHLY, CDR2 FYNNEI. V trimming: 5 bases; J trimming: 6 bases; junction bases outside the gene matches: 8. This CDR3 spans 15 amino acids. The DNA for the CDR3 is TGTGCCAGCAGTTCCCAGCGGGAGTCCGCCGGGGAGCTGTTTTTT. It is translated as CASSSQRESAGELFF.

J is TRBJ2-1 and V is TRBV7-9; D is perhaps TRBD2 (5 bases). The V gene lost 3 bases and the J gene lost 8 bases, with 17 bases spanning the gap. Germline assignment: CDR1 SEHNR and CDR2 FQNEAQ (reference sequence). CDR3 length: 15 amino acids. In DNA, the CDR3 is TGTGCCAGCAGCTTCCCACTAGAAGGATTCGATGAGCAGTTCTTC. It translates to CASSFPLEGFDEQFF. Drawing the rest from reference TRBV7-9 and TRBJ2-1, the complete variable domain is DTGVSQNPRHKITKRGQNVTFRCDPISEHNRLYWYRQTLGQGPEFLTYFQNEAQLEKSRLLSDRFSAERPKGSFSTLEIQRTEQGDSAMYLCASSFPLEGFDEQFFGPGTRLTVL.

The V gene is TRBV5-1, the J gene TRBJ2-3; D is perhaps TRBD1 (6 bases). This CDR3 has 14 residues. V was clipped by 4 bases and J by 0 bases, with 9 bases between them. Germline V gene sequence: CDR1 SGHRS, CDR2 YFSETQ. CDR3 DNA sequence: TGCGCCAGCAGCACGGACAGCAGCACAGATACGCAGTATTTT. Protein: CASSTDSSTDTQYF.

There are a few counts of this clone. At one boundary the junction diverges from the germline segment, which might be a read error. This chain links TRBV7-7 with TRBJ2-2; possibly TRBD1 for D (6 bases). CDR1 and CDR2 (germline): SSHAT, FNYEAQ (reference sequence). The CDR3 consists of 15 residues. The CDR3: CASSLDTGTHGELFF. CDR3 nucleotide sequence: TGTGCTAGCAGCTTGGATACAGGGACCCACGGGGAGCTGTTTTTT.

The chain has TRBV10-1 and TRBJ2-1; 7 bases agree with TRBD2. The CDR3 sequence is 15 residues long. V shed 6 bases and J 0 bases; nucleotides not matched to a gene: 5. Germline CDR1 WNHNN, CDR2 SYGVQD (reference sequence). DNA of the CDR3: TGCGCCAGCAGGGGGGGAGGGTCCTCCTACAATGAGCAGTTCTTC. Translated: CASRGGGSSYNEQFF.

This chain links TRBV27 with TRBJ2-2; a weak D match, TRBD2 (6 bases). The germline CDR1 and CDR2 sequences are MNHEY and SMNVEV (reference sequence). V was trimmed by 0 bases and J by 3 bases, leaving 20 bases between them. This CDR3 is built from 19 residues. CDR3 nucleotides: TGTGCCAGCAGTTTATCCTCTTCCAGGACTACCCTGGACACCGGGGAGCTGTTTTTT. It translates to CASSLSSSRTTLDTGELFF.

The chain has TRBV30 and TRBJ2-4; a possible D gene is TRBD1 (5 bases). Trimming stripped 7 bases from V and 2 bases from J, with 12 bases between. This CDR3 contains 13 residues. CDR1 and CDR2 from the germline V gene are GTSNPN and SVGIG (reference sequence). CDR3 sequence: CAFLQGSKNIQYF. The DNA for the CDR3 is TGTGCCTTCTTGCAGGGTTCCAAAAACATTCAGTACTTC.

This chain joins TRBV9 and TRBJ2-7; the D gene is possibly TRBD2 (6 bases). The CDR3 spans 16 residues. V shed 0 bases and J shed 0 bases, with 13 bases lying between them. Germline lookup yields CDR1 SGDLS and CDR2 YYNGEE. As DNA, the CDR3 is TGTGCCAGCAGCGTAGAGCCTAGCGCAAGCTCCTACGAGCAGTACTTC. Protein: CASSVEPSASSYEQYF.

The chain recombines TRBV6-5 with TRBJ2-5, with a possible D match to TRBD1 (5 bases). The germline V and J ends were trimmed by 8 bases and 1 base, with 17 bases remaining between them. This CDR3 is 15 amino acids long. The germline CDR1 and CDR2 sequences are MNHEY and SVGAGI. The CDR3 region is CASRSPSGIQETQYF. As DNA, the CDR3 is TGTGCCAGCCGCTCACCCTCAGGGATCCAAGAGACCCAGTACTTC.

This rearrangement joins TRBV21-1 to TRBJ2-1; the table's D call, TRBD2, has no DNA check behind it. TRBV21-1 is a known pseudogene. The CDR3 covers 21 residues. The CDR3 reads CASSKGGFPSRGTFSYNEQFF. For the CDR3, the DNA is TGTGCCAGCAGCAAGGGAGGTTTCCCCTCTCGAGGGACCTTCTCCTACAATGAGCAGTTCTTC.

The chain links TRBV2 to TRBJ2-3, with 7 nucleotides matching TRBD2. Germline CDR1 SNHLY, CDR2 FYNNEI. CDR3 length: 14 amino acids. J lost 1 base, V lost 6 bases, and 4 bases had no gene match. CDR3 bases: TGTGCCAGCAGGGAGCGGGGCGGCACAGATACGCAGTATTTT. Encoded protein: CASRERGGTDTQYF.

The genes are TRBV9 and TRBJ1-4, with D hard to call. V was cut by 4 bases and J by 3 bases, with 13 bases left in between. Germline V gene lookup returns CDR1 SGDLS and CDR2 YYNGEE. CDR3 length: 15 residues. The CDR3 DNA sequence: TGTGCCAGCAGCCCCCGACCCGGGGCTAATGAAAAACTGTTTTTT. The encoded protein is CASSPRPGANEKLFF. Full variable domain (rest looked up from reference TRBV9 and TRBJ1-4): DSGVTQTPKHLITATGQRVTLRCSPRSGDLSVYWYQQSLDQGLQFLIQYYNGEERAKGNILERFSAQQFPDLHSELNLSSLELGDSALYFCASSPRPGANEKLFFGSGTQLSVL.

The chain recombines TRBV5-1 with TRBJ2-7; 9 bases align to TRBD1. This CDR3 region has 14 residues. Trimming at V came to 4 bases and at J to 3 bases, leaving 5 bases not matched to a gene. Germline lookup yields CDR1 SGHRS and CDR2 YFSETQ. The CDR3 DNA is TGCGCCAGCAGCCCCGGGACAGGGAGCTACGAGCAGTACTTC. The encoded protein is CASSPGTGSYEQYF.

The chain links TRBV5-4 to TRBJ2-7, with no clear D. Trimming took off 0 bases at V and 4 bases at J, with 8 bases between the two ends. The CDR3 is 13 amino acids. Germline-derived CDR1 and CDR2 are SGHNT and YYREEE (reference sequence). CDR3: CASSLGALYEQYF. The CDR3 DNA follows: TGTGCCAGCAGCTTGGGAGCTTTGTACGAGCAGTACTTC.

This chain links TRBV4-1 with TRBJ1-6, with a weak D call TRBD1 (6 bases). Trimming removed 3 bases at V and 8 bases at J, with 14 bases between. The CDR3 has 15 amino acids. Per germline, CDR1 MGHRA and CDR2 YSYEKL. CDR3 DNA: TGCGCCAGCAGCCAGGTCGACAGGTCCCATTCACCCCTCCACTTT. Protein product: CASSQVDRSHSPLHF.

The chain uses TRBV14 and TRBJ2-2; a weak D match, TRBD1 (6 bases). Looked up from germline, CDR1 is SGHDN and CDR2 is FVKESK. This CDR3 spans 13 amino acids. V gave up 2 bases and J gave up 7 bases, with 8 bases separating them. CDR3 sequence: CASSQTGRGELFF. In nucleotides, the CDR3 is TGTGCCAGCAGCCAAACAGGGCGCGGGGAGCTGTTTTTT.

The rearrangement links TRBV7-6 to TRBJ2-5; tentative D call: TRBD2 (7 bases). Deletions cut 5 bases from V and 4 bases from J, with 26 bases between. Germline values: CDR1 SGHVS, CDR2 FNYEAQ. CDR3 length equals 18 residues. The CDR3 DNA follows: TGTGCCAGCAGCATTGCTACGGGGGGCGGGGTGGTCGGAGAGACCCAGTACTTC. It specifies CASSIATGGGVVGETQYF. Supplemented by reference TRBV7-6 and TRBJ2-5, the full variable domain reads GAGVSQSPRYKVTKRGQDVALRCDPISGHVSLYWYRQALGQGPEFLTYFNYEAQQDKSGLPNDRFSAERPEGSISTLTIQRTEQRDSAMYRCASSIATGGGVVGETQYFGPGTRLLVL.

This chain uses TRBV19 with TRBJ2-7; 13 bases line up with TRBD2. With V trimmed by 8 bases and J by 2 bases, 6 bases remained unmatched. The length of the CDR3 is 15 residues. CDR1 LNHDA and CDR2 SQIVND come from the germline V gene (reference sequence). This CDR3 is CASSGGLAGPYEQYF. The CDR3 DNA is TGTGCCAGTTCGGGGGGACTAGCGGGACCCTACGAGCAGTACTTC.

This clone appeared a single time. V usage is TRBV5-1 and J usage is TRBJ2-1; TRBD2 agrees at 12 bases. The CDR3 spans 15 residues. Germline CDR1 is SGHRS and CDR2 is YFSETQ. The V and J ends lost 1 base and 9 bases, in that order; junction bases with no gene match: 5. This chain's CDR3 is CASSLRTSGDSEQFF. The CDR3 DNA reads TGCGCCAGCAGCTTGAGGACTAGCGGGGATAGTGAGCAGTTCTTC.

V is TRBV19 and J is TRBJ2-7; 8 bases map to TRBD1. This CDR3 comprises 14 residues. Germline V gene data show CDR1 as LNHDA and CDR2 as SQIVND (reference sequence). V gave up 5 bases and J gave up 5 bases; unmatched junction bases: 8. The CDR3 loop is CASSRGDRWDEQYF. In DNA form, the CDR3 reads TGTGCCAGTAGTCGAGGGGACAGGTGGGACGAGCAGTACTTC. Complete variable domain (other parts from reference TRBV19 and TRBJ2-7): DGGITQSPKYLFRKEGQNVTLSCEQNLNHDAMYWYRQDPGQGLRLIYYSQIVNDFQKGDIAEGYSVSREKKESFPLTVTSAQKNPTAFYLCASSRGDRWDEQYFGPGTRLTVT.